The source of this TCR beta chain is a study of beta chain features in type 1 diabetes. Across the whole study: Sorted cells from all samples, numbering some 99,000,000, were examined. Notes on the study in general: All four CD4+ subsets from Type 1 diabetes patients carried moderately but significantly shorter TCRB CDR3s. Patients with type 1 diabetes showed fewer VDJ junction insertions and more deletions.

Cell sorting via CD45RO/CCR7/CD25/CD127/CD95/CD27 was performed to obtain CD4+ naive, central memory, regulatory and stem cell-like memory cells. Only a few counts were recorded for this clone. The antigen remains unidentified. At the DNA level, this CDR3 is encoded by other sequences in the same sample as well. Sequencing targeted expressed TCRB transcripts, as all isolated RNA had been reverse transcribed. Clones were read by immunoSEQ multiplex PCR, and TCRdb kept only the in-frame ones, dropping some. The table shows 390,000 or so clones, with about 15% occurring only once. Trimming took 6 bases from V and 6 from J, leaving 10 bases between them. The CDR3 length is 11 residues. Germline V gene lookup returns CDR1 DFQATT and CDR2 SNEGSKA (reference sequence).

The specimen sequenced was naive CD4+ T cells from blood. The sequence derives from a man aged 25-40 years in good health. The chain joins TRBV20-1 to TRBJ2-3; D uncertain. The CDR3 loop reads CSASLGDTQYF. In DNA form, the CDR3 reads TGCAGTGCCTCTCTCGGGGATACGCAGTATTTT.